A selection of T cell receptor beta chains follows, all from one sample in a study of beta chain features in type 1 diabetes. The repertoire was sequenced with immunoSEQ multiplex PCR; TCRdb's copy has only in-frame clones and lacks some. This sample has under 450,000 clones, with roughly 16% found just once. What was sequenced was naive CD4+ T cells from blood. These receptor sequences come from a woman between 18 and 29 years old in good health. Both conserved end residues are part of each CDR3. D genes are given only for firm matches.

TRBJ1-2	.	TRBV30	CAWSEPGVKFGYTF
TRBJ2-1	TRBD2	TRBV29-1	CSVPTSGSSLVGEQFF
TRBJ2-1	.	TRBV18	CASSPWDTDNEQFF
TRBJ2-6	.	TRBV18	CASSEYRAGANVLTF
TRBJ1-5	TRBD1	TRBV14	CASSYGQALSNQPQHF
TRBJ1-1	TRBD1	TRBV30	CAWSSDRGTEAFF
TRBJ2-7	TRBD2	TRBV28	CASSNSGLAMRYF
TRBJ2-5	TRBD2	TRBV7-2	CASSFRTSGEETQYF
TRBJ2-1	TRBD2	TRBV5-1	CASKGSGRHSYNEQFF
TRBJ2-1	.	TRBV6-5	CASSSQGSSYNEQFF
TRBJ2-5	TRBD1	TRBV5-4	CASSWDRGETQYF
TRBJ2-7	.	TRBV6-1	CASRDTGSYEQYF
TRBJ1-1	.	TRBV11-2	CASSFGATEAFF
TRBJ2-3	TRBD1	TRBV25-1	CASSDKRQGITDTQYF
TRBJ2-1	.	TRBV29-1	CSVVVGATVGQFF
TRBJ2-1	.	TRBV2	CASSETRAGAYNEQFF
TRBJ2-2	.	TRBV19	CASSIELAITGELFF
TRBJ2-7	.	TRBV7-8	CASTFRTAYEQYF
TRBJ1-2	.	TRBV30	CAWSVGGGSYGYTF
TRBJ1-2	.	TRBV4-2	CASSQDSPYGYTF
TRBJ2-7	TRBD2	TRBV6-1	CASSDREGGTLDEQYF
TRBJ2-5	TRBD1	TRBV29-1	CSVVKTGLGTQYF
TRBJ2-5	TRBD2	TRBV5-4	CASSSPGTSGNIKTQYF
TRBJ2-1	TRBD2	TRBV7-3	CATGGSGSTSNEQFF
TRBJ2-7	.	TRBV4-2	CASSPGVGSGIYEQYF
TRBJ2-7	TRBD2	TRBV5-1	CASSLIAGGEFEQYF
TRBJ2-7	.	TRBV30	CAWRDITYEQYF
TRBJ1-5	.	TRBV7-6	CASSLEEGQPQHF
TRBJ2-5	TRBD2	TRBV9	CASSVTSGNIRETQYF
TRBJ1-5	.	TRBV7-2	CASTAQGNPNQPQHF
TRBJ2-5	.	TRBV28	CASSSSGPQYF
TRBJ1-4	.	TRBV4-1	CASSQDNPVATNEKLFF
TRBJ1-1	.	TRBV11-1	CASSPTRNTEAFF
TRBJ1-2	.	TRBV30	CAWSGQTAYGYTF
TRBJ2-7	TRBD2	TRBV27	CASSIMAGRARAYEQYF
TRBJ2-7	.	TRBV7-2	CASSPAGHRGYEQYF
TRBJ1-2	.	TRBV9	CASSVGGGRAGYTF
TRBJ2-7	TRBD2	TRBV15	CATSRKLAGGYEQYF
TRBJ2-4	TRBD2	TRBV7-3	CASSSKGLAGSSNIQYF
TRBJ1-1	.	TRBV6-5	CASSPLRGTEAFF
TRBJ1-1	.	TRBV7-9	CASSLSRDTEAFF
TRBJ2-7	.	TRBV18	CASSNRQVQSYEQYF
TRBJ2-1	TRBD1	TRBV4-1	CASRKTQGQNNEQFF
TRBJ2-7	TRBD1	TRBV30	CASGQSYEQYF
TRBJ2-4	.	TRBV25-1	CASSESHRVQYF
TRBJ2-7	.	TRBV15	CATSRDRGQFYEQYF
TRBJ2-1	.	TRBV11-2	CASSIDSQGYNEQFF
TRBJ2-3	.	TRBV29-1	CSVGTGTDTQYF
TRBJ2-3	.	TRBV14	CASSPFRQVYTQYF
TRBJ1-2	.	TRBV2	CASSERRDYGYTF